The T cell receptor beta chain described here comes from a study of cytomegalovirus exposure and HLA in healthy donors. Overall study: Around 79 million unique TCRs, all from HLA-typed donors, were included in an early release of the data.

Both 60 Vbeta primers and 13 Jbeta primers went into the PCR. Here immunoSEQ multiplex PCR was the method, and the copy in TCRdb shows in-frame clones only, minus some. This table has roughly 120,000 clones, 15% to 19% appearing once. General study findings and limits: CMV antigen specificity was confirmed in vitro for three CMV-associated chains. Usually a TCR sequence was rare, but some public TCRs were found in many donors.

This clone has only a few counts. What it recognizes is unknown. Germline-derived CDR1 and CDR2 are MDHEN and SYDVKM. The CDR3 sequence is 14 residues long. The germline V and J ends were trimmed by 8 bases and 0 bases, with 11 bases remaining between them. This sequence was found in a woman aged 18-29 years in good health and CMV-seronegative. The chain carries TRBV28 and TRBJ1-3; D remains unclear. Material: PBMCs. The CDR3, as DNA: TGTGCCAGCCGTACCTCAGGCTCTGGAAACACCATATATTTT. This translates into CASRTSGSGNTIYF.